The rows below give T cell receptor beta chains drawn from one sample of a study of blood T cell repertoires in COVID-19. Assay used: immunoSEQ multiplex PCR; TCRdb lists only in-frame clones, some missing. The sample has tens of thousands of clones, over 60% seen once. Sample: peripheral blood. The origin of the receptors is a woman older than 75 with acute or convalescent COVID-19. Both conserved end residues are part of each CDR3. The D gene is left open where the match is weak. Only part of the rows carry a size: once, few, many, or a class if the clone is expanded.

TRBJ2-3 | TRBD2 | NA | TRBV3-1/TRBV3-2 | TGTGCCAGCAGCCATTGGTCTAGCGGGGGCCAAAGGGATACGCAGTATTTT | CASSHWSSGGQRDTQYF
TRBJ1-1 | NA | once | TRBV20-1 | TGCAGTGCTAGAGAGAGGGGGGGAGCTTTCTTT | CSARERGGAFF
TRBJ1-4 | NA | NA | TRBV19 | TGTGCCAGTACCTCCGGGAGGACATTCGAGGTGGGAAAACTGTTTTTT | CASTSGRTFEVGKLFF
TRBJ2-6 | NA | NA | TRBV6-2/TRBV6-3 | TGTGCCAGCAGTTCCCCACGGGCTGGGGCCAACGTCCTGACTTTC | CASSSPRAGANVLTF
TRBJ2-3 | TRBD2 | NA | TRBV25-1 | TGTGCCAGCAGTGAATATAGGGGAGGGACAGATACGCAGTATTTT | CASSEYRGGTDTQYF
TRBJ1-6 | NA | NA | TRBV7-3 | TGTGCCAGCAGCCAAACAGGGCGGGATAATTCACCCCTCCACTTT | CASSQTGRDNSPLHF
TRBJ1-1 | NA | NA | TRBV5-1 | TGCGCCAGCAGCTACAATTATGGGAACACTGAAGCTTTCTTT | CASSYNYGNTEAFF
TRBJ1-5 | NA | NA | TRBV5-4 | TGTGCCAGCAGCTTGTACGGGAACAATCAGCCCCAGCATTTT | CASSLYGNNQPQHF
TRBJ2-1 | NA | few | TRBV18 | TGTGCCAGCCGGCAGGGTCTCTACAATGAGCAGTTCTTC | CASRQGLYNEQFF
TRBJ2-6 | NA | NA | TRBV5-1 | TGCGCCAGCAGCTTAGGGGACTCTGGGGCCAACGTCCTGACTTTC | CASSLGDSGANVLTF
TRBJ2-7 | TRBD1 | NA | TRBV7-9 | TGTGCCAGCAGCTTACGGACGGGGACAGGGCCCTACGAGCAGTACTTC | CASSLRTGTGPYEQYF
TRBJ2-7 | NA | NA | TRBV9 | TGTGCCAGCAGCGTAGGTCCGGGAGAAGTCTACGAGCAGTACTTC | CASSVGPGEVYEQYF
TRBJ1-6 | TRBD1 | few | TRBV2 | TGTGCCAGCAGTGAAGAGTCCAGGGGGAATTCACCCCTCCACTTT | CASSEESRGNSPLHF
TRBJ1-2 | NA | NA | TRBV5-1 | TGCGCCAGCAGCTTGGGGGGAGGGTCCTTTTTGGATGGCTACACCTTC | CASSLGGGSFLDGYTF
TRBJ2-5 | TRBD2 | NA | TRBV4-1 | TGCGCCAGCAGCCAACAAGCGGGAGGGTCTGGAGAGACCCAGTACTTC | CASSQQAGGSGETQYF
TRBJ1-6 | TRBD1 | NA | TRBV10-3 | TGTGCCATCAGGTTTGACAGGGGGAACTCACCCCTCCACTTT | CAIRFDRGNSPLHF
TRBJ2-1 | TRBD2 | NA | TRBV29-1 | TGCAGCGTTCAGCGGGGGTTTAACAATGAGCAGTTCTTC | CSVQRGFNNEQFF
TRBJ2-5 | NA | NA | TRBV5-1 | TGCGCCAGCAGCTTCTTCGGAGCAGAAGAGACCCAGTACTTC | CASSFFGAEETQYF
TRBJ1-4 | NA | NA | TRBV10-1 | TGCGCCCGACTGGGGGGGGGCAGGGCTAATGAAAAACTGTTTTTT | CARLGGGRANEKLFF
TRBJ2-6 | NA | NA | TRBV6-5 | TGTGCCACCTTACAGGGAGCCTCTGGGGCCAACGTCCTGACTTTC | CATLQGASGANVLTF
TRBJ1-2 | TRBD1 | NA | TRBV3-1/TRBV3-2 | TGTGCCAGCAGCCAATACAGGGGTGGCTACACCTTC | CASSQYRGGYTF
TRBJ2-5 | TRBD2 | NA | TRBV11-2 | TGTGCCAGCAGTCCTCCCCCCGGGACTAGCGGGGCGCAAGAGACCCAGTACTTC | CASSPPPGTSGAQETQYF
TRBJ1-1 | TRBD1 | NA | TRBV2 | TGTGCCAGCAGTTTTGACAGGGCGAACACTGAAGCTTTCTTT | CASSFDRANTEAFF
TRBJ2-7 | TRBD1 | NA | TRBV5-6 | TGTGCCAGCAGCCGGACAGGGGAGCCGGAGCAGTACTTC | CASSRTGEPEQYF
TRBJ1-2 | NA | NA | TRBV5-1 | TGCGCCAGCAGTGAAGGGAGGAACTATGGCTACACCTTC | CASSEGRNYGYTF
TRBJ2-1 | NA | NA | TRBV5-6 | TGTGCCAGCAGCGCGATAAGGGGTGGTGCCTACAATGAGCAGTTCTTC | CASSAIRGGAYNEQFF
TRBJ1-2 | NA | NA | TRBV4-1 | TGCGCCAGCAGCTATCTCGGCGGGCGAGTGGATGGCTACACCTTC | CASSYLGGRVDGYTF
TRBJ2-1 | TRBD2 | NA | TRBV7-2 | TGTGCCAGCAGCCTCGGACTAGCGAGGCGTTACAATGAGCAGTTCTTC | CASSLGLARRYNEQFF
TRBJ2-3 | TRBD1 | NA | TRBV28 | TGTGCCAGCAGTCTGGGACAGGGGGCCGGCCAGACAGATACGCAGTATTTT | CASSLGQGAGQTDTQYF
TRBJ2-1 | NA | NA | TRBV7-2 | TGTGCCAGCAGCTTCAACTCCTACAATGAGCAGTTCTTC | CASSFNSYNEQFF
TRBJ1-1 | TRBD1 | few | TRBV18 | TGTGCCAGCTCACAAATGCCGGGACAGTCTGACGCTTTCTTT | CASSQMPGQSDAFF
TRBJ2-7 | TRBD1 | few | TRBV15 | TGTGCCACCAGCAGAGATTACGGGACAGTCTCCTACGAGCAGTACTTC | CATSRDYGTVSYEQYF
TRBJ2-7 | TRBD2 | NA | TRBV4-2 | TGTGCCAGCAGCCAAGGGGTAAGGACTAGCGGCTCCTACGAGCAGTACTTC | CASSQGVRTSGSYEQYF
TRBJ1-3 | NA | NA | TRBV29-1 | TGCAGCGTTGTCCAGGGGCCCCCTGGAAACACCATATATTTT | CSVVQGPPGNTIYF
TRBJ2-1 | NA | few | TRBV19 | TGTGCCAGTAGTTTTCGGGGGGCCAAAGACAATGAGCAGTTCTTC | CASSFRGAKDNEQFF
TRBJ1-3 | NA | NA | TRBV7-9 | TGTGCCAGCACTCTACGGAAGGGGTTCGCAAACACCATATATTTT | CASTLRKGFANTIYF
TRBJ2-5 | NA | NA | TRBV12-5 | TGTGCTAGTGGTTTCCGGGAGCTGGGGCAAGAGACCCAGTACTTC | CASGFRELGQETQYF
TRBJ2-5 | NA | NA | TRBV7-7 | TGTGCTAGCAGCCCTGGGGGAAGCGGGGAGACCCAGTACTTC | CASSPGGSGETQYF
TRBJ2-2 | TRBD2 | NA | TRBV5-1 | TGCGCCAGCAGCTCCACTAGCGGAACCACCGGGGAGCTGTTTTTT | CASSSTSGTTGELFF
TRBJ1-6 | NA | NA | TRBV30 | TGTGCCTGGACAGGGTTTGGGGATTCACCCCTCCACTTT | CAWTGFGDSPLHF
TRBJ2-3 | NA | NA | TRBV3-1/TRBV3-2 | TGTGCCAGCAGCCCCGACGGAGGATTCACAGATACGCAGTATTTT | CASSPDGGFTDTQYF
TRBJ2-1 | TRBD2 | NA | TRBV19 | TGTGCCAGTAGTCCTGCCCTGGGACTAGCGGGCGATCGCCAGTTCTTC | CASSPALGLAGDRQFF
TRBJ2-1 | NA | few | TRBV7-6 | TGTGCCAGCAGCTTAGCGGTCCCTCCAAGTAGTTATGAGCAGTTCTTC | CASSLAVPPSSYEQFF
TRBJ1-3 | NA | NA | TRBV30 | TGTGCCTGGTCTACAGGTCTGACCTCTGGAAACACCATATATTTT | CAWSTGLTSGNTIYF
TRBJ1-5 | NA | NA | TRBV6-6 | TGTGCCAGCAGTCATTATTTTCGGGGGGAATATAGCAATCAGCCCCAGCATTTT | CASSHYFRGEYSNQPQHF
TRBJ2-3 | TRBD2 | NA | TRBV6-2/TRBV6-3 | TGTGCCAGCAGTCCCCGGACTAGCGGGAGGGTCTCAGATACGCAGTATTTT | CASSPRTSGRVSDTQYF
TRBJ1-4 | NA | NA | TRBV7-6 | TGTGCCAGCAGCTTAGAGGGGAATGAAAAACTGTTTTTT | CASSLEGNEKLFF
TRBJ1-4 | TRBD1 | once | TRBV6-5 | TGTGCCAGCAACACAGGGGGTGGTGTTGAAAAACTGTTTTTT | CASNTGGGVEKLFF